This T cell receptor beta chain was found in a study of T cell repertoires in cytomegalovirus infection (dated by TCRdb to between 2018 and 2020). With respect to the entire study: Peptide stimulations targeted recently identified HLA-C-restricted CMV epitopes, whose presentation resists viral immunomodulation, together with well-studied HLA-B-restricted epitopes. Donor HLA type was relevant to the analysis, because carriage of CMV infection together with the matching HLA type was indicated by public TCR beta signatures.

What the treatment or condition label conveys for this sample: in vitro stimulation with specific CMV peptide epitopes to enrich CMV-specific T cells. TCRdb shows the sequencer as Illumina HiSeq 1500. TCRdb applied fastp at Q25 and MiXCR to the public reads, then kept only in-frame beta chains. When rows share a CDR3 protein, they turn into one entry using the most common DNA and genes. For this sample the table gives 570,000 or so distinct CDR3 sequences, of which roughly 43% were detected only once. The biggest ten clones account for about half of the sample. V lost 7 bases and J lost 4 bases; the stretch between them is 7 bases long. From the cysteine up to the phenylalanine, the CDR3 has a length of 11 residues. Only the CDR3 DNA is retained, 33 bases long and in frame from the first base. This clonotype has just a few counts. The specificity of this receptor is unknown. There are no base qualities to consult, and no much larger clone falls within one base.

Points the paper makes about the study in general: Cumulative frequency of public TCR beta family members discriminated carriers of CMV infection plus the relevant HLA type in this cohort and an independent roughly 320-donor cohort. The ex vivo response was dominated by HLA-C-restricted CMV-specific TCR beta clonotypes, which also provided the single most frequent clonotype in two of eight donors.

Recombination connected TRBV12-3 or TRBV12-4 to TRBJ1-1; the D gene assignment is ambiguous. The TCR was taken from a human donor in good health (CMV status not recorded). Some clones in this sample may be carry-over from other donors' samples. Sample: cultured PBMCs, taken from culture after CMV antigen stimulation. For the CDR3, the sequence is CASIQSTEAFF. The DNA sequence is TGTGCCAGCATCCAATCCACTGAAGCTTTCTTT.